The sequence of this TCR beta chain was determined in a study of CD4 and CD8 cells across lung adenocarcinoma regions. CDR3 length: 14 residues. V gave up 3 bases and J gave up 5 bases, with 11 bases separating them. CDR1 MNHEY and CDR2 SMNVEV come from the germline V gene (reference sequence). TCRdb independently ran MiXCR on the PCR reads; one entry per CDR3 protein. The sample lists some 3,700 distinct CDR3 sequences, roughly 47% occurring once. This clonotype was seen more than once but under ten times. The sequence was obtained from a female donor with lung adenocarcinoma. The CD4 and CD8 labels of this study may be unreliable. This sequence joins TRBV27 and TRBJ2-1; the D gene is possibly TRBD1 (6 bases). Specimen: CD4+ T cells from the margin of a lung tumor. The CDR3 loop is CASSFGRDNNEQFF. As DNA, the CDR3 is TGTGCCAGCAGTTTTGGCCGGGACAACAATGAGCAGTTCTTC.